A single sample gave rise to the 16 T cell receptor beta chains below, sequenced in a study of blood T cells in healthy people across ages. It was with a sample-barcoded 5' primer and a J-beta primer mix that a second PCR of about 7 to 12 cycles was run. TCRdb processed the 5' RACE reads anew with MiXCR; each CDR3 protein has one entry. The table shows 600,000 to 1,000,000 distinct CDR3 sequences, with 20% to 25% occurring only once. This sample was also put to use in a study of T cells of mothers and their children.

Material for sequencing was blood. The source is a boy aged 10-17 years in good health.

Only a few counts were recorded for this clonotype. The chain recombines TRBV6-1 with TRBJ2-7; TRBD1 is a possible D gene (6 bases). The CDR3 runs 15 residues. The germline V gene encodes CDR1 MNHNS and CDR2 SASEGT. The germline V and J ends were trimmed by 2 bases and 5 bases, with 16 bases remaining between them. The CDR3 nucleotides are TGTGCCAGCAGTGAAACAGGGTGGTCTTGGAACGAGCAGTACTTC. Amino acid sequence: CASSETGWSWNEQYF.

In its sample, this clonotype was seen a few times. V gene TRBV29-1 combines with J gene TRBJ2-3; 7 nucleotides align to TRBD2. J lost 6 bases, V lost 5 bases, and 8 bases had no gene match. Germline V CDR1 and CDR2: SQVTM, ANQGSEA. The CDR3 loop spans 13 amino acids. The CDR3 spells CSVLAVWSDTQYF. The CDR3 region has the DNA TGCAGCGTTCTAGCGGTGTGGTCCGATACGCAGTATTTT.

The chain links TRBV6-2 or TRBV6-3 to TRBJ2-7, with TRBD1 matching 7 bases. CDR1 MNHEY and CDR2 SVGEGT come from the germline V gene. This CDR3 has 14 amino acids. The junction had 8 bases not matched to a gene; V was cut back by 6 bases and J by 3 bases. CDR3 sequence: CASSQTGLGYEQYF. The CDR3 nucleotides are TGTGCCAGCAGCCAGACAGGGCTCGGCTACGAGCAGTACTTC.

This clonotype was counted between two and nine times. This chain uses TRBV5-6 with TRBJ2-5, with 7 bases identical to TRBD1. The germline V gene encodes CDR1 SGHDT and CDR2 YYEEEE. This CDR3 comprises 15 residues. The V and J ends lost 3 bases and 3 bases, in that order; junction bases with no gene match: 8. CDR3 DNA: TGTGCCAGCAGCTCCCGGGACAGTGTAGAAGAGACCCAGTACTTC. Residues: CASSSRDSVEETQYF.

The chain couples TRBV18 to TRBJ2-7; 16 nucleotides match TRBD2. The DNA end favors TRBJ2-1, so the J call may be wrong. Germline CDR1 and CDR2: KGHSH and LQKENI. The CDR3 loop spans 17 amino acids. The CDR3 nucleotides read TGTGCCAGCTCACCACCGGGACTAGCGGGAGGGCTGAATGAGCAGTTCTTC. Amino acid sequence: CASSPPGLAGGLNEQFF.

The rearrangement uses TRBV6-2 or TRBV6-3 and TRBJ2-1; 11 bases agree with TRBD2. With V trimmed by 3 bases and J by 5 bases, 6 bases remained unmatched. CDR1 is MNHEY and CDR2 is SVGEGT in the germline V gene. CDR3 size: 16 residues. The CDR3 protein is CASSYLAGGFDNEQFF. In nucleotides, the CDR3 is TGTGCCAGCAGTTATCTAGCGGGGGGCTTCGACAATGAGCAGTTCTTC.

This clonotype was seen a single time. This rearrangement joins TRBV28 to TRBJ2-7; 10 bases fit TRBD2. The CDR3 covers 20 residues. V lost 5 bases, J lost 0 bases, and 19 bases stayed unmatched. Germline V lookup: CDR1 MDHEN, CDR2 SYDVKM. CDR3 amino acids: CASSPSGGGAGGSISYEQYF. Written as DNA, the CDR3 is TGTGCCAGCAGTCCCTCCGGCGGGGGAGCGGGAGGGAGTATCTCCTACGAGCAGTACTTC.

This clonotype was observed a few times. The CDR3 DNA reads TGTGCCAGCAGCTTGGGGCTCTCCAAGCAGTACTTC. Translated: CASSLGLSKQYF. The chain is built from TRBV7-2 and TRBJ2-7; tentatively, D is TRBD1 (5 bases). V was clipped by 3 bases and J by 8 bases, with 11 bases between them. This CDR3 region has 12 residues. Germline loops: CDR1 SGHTA, CDR2 FQGNSA. Full variable domain (missing parts from reference TRBV7-2 and TRBJ2-7): GAGVSQSPSNKVTEKGKDVELRCDPISGHTALYWYRQSLGQGLEFLIYFQGNSAPDKSGLPSDRFSAERTGGSVSTLTIQRTQQEDSAVYLCASSLGLSKQYFGPGTRLTVT.

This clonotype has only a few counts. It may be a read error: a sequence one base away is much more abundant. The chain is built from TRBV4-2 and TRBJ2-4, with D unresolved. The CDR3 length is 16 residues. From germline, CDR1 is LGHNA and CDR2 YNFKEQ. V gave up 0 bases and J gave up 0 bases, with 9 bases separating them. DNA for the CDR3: TGTGCCAGCAGCCAAGAGTTAGATTTAGCCAAAAACATTCAGTACTTC. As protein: CASSQELDLAKNIQYF.

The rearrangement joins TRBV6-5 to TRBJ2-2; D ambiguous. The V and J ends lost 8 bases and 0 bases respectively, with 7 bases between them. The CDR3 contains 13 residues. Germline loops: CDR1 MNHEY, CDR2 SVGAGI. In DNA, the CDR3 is TGTGCCAGCGCGAGCTCGAACACCGGGGAGCTGTTTTTT. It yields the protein CASASSNTGELFF.

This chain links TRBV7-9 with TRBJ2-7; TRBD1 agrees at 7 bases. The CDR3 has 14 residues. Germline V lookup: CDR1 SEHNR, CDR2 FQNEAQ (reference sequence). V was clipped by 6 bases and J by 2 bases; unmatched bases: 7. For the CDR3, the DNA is TGTGCCAGCAGACCTTCACAGGGGACCTACGAGCAGTACTTC. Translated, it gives CASRPSQGTYEQYF.

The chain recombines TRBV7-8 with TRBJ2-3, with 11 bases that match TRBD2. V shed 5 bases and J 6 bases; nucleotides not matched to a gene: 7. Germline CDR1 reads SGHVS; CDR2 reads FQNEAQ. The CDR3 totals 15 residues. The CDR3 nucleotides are TGTGCCAGCAGCATATTAGCGGGGGGGGGCGATACGCAGTATTTT. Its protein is CASSILAGGGDTQYF.

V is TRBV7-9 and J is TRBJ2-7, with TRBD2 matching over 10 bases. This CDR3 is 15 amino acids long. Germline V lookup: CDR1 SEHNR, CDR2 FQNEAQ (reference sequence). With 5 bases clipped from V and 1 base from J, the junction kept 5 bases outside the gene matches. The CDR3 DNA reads TGTGCCAGCAGCCCCCTTAGCGGGAGGTCCTACGAGCAGTACTTC. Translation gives CASSPLSGRSYEQYF.

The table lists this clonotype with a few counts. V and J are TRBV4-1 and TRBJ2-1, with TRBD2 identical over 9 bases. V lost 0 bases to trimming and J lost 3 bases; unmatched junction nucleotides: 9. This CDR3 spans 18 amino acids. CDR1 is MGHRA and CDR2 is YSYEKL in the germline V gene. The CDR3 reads CASSQESQAGGIYNEQFF. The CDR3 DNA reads TGCGCCAGCAGCCAAGAATCACAAGCGGGAGGTATCTACAATGAGCAGTTCTTC.

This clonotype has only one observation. CDR3: CASIRGGTSGRSGELFF. In nucleotides, the CDR3 is TGTGCCAGCATTCGCGGGGGGACTAGCGGGAGGTCCGGGGAGCTGTTTTTT. This chain uses TRBV6-6 with TRBJ2-2; 15 bases align to TRBD2. The CDR3 has 17 residues. Losses at the gene ends were 7 bases for V and 6 bases for J; bases not matched to a gene: 9. CDR1 is MNHNY, CDR2 SVGAGI, per germline (reference sequence).

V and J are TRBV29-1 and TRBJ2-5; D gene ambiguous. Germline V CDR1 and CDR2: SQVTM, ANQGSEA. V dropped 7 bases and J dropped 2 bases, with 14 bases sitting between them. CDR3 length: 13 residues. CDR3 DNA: TGCAGCGGCATTGTAGGGATTCAAGAGACCCAGTACTTC. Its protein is CSGIVGIQETQYF.